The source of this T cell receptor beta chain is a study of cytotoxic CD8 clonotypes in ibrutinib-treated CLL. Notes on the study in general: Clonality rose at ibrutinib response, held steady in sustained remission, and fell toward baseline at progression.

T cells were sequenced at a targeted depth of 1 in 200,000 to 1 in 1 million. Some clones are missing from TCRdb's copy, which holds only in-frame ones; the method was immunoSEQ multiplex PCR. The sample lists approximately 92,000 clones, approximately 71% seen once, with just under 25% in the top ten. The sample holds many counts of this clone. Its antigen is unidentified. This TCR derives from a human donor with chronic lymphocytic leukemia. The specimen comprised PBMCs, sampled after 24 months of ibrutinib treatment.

The CDR3 sequence is CASSFSLEANVLTF. CDR3 coding DNA: TGTGCCAGCAGTTTCTCTTTAGAGGCCAACGTCCTGACTTTC. The V call is TRBV27, the J call TRBJ2-6; D gene unclear. V was shortened by 3 bases and J by 6 bases, with 9 bases between the two germline ends. CDR1 is MNHEY, CDR2 SMNVEV, per germline (reference sequence). The CDR3 is 14 residues long.